Presented here are 22 T cell receptor beta chains from one specimen sequenced in a study of cytomegalovirus exposure and HLA in healthy donors. The PCR employed 60 Vbeta primers together with 13 Jbeta primers. Using immunoSEQ multiplex PCR, the repertoire was profiled, and TCRdb retains in-frame clones only, with some absent. The table has under 95,000 clones, 76% seen once. Material for sequencing was PBMCs. These receptors were obtained from a man aged 25 to 40 in good health and CMV-seropositive.

The chain carries TRBV5-1 and TRBJ2-3; TRBD2 matches at 8 bases. This CDR3 region has 17 residues. V shed 0 bases and J 4 bases; nucleotides not matched to a gene: 10. The germline gives CDR1 SGHRS, CDR2 YFSETQ. CDR3 region: CASSLVEAGEEADTQYF. The CDR3 region has the DNA TGCGCCAGCAGCTTGGTCGAAGCGGGAGAGGAGGCAGATACGCAGTATTTT.

The J gene is TRBJ2-2, the V gene TRBV25-1, with 7 bases lining up with TRBD1. J gave up 3 bases and V 7 bases, and 8 bases lay outside the gene matches. Germline values: CDR1 MGHDK, CDR2 SYGVNS. The CDR3 runs 15 residues. Here the CDR3 DNA reads TGTGCCAGCAAAAGACAGGGCATGGACACCGGGGAGCTGTTTTTT. It specifies CASKRQGMDTGELFF.

This clone was seen once. The chain links TRBV5-4 to TRBJ1-4, with a possible D match to TRBD1 (6 bases). The V end was cut by 0 bases, the J end by 0 bases, with 9 bases between. CDR1 and CDR2 (germline): SGHNT, YYREEE (reference sequence). The length of the CDR3 is 16 residues. In DNA form, the CDR3 reads TGTGCCAGCAGCTTGGCGGGGGGCGCAACTAATGAAAAACTGTTTTTT. Its protein product is CASSLAGGATNEKLFF.

The gene calls are TRBV18 and TRBJ1-2; a possible D gene is TRBD1 (6 bases). V gave up 3 bases and J gave up 6 bases, with 17 bases separating them. Germline assignment: CDR1 KGHSH and CDR2 LQKENI. CDR3 size: 15 residues. CDR3 loop: CASSPIQGRHDGYTF. Written as DNA, the CDR3 is TGTGCCAGCTCACCGATACAGGGCAGACACGATGGCTACACCTTC.

This sequence joins TRBV5-6 and TRBJ2-1; no clear D. Germline lookup yields CDR1 SGHDT and CDR2 YYEEEE. Trimming pared 0 bases from V and 7 bases from J, leaving 5 bases between. This CDR3 has 12 amino acids. CDR3 residues: CASSLASNEQFF. CDR3 DNA sequence: TGTGCCAGCAGCTTGGCGAGTAATGAGCAGTTCTTC. Filled out from reference TRBV5-6 and TRBJ2-1, the complete variable domain reads DAGVTQSPTHLIKTRGQQVTLRCSPKSGHDTVSWYQQALGQGPQFIFQYYEEEERQRGNFPDRFSGHQFPNYSSELNVNALLLGDSALYLCASSLASNEQFFGPGTRLTVL.

The genes are TRBV5-1 and TRBJ2-1, with 7 bases matching TRBD2. The CDR3 has 16 residues. The germline V gene encodes CDR1 SGHRS and CDR2 YFSETQ. V lost 3 bases and J lost 7; bases outside the gene matches: 13. CDR3 in amino acids: CASSSHLREWGNEQFF. CDR3 nucleotide sequence: TGCGCCAGCAGCTCCCACTTGCGGGAGTGGGGGAATGAGCAGTTCTTC.

The chain combines TRBV7-9 with TRBJ2-7, with D maybe TRBD2 (5 bases). The V end was cut by 5 bases, the J end by 2 bases, with 7 bases between. The germline gives CDR1 SEHNR, CDR2 FQNEAQ (reference sequence). This CDR3 has 12 residues. CDR3 loop: CASSPGTYEQYF. The DNA for the CDR3 is TGTGCCAGCAGCCCGGGGACCTACGAGCAGTACTTC.

This clone came up once. The chain has TRBV6-7 and TRBJ1-2, with D unclear. TRBV6-7 is marked as an open reading frame, function uncertain. This CDR3 has 16 amino acids. V shed 7 bases and J shed 1 base, with 19 bases lying between them. DNA of the CDR3: TGTGCCAGCAAGTTGAGCGGATTATTCTTTAACTATGGCTACACCTTC. This encodes CASKLSGLFFNYGYTF.

The chain recombines TRBV19 with TRBJ2-7, with D unclear. CDR1 is LNHDA and CDR2 is SQIVND in the germline V gene (reference sequence). V was shortened by 3 bases and J by 5 bases, with 17 bases between the two germline ends. This CDR3 spans 15 amino acids. CDR3: CASSIIGAGTDEQYF. The CDR3 DNA sequence: TGTGCCAGTAGTATTATAGGAGCTGGTACCGACGAGCAGTACTTC.

The chain employs TRBV27 and TRBJ2-3; 7 bases are shared with TRBD1. V lost 6 bases, J lost 6 bases, and 6 bases stayed unmatched. CDR3 length: 13 residues. Germline CDR1 MNHEY, CDR2 SMNVEV (reference sequence). CDR3 in DNA: TGTGCCAGCAGGACAGGGTGGGGTGATACGCAGTATTTT. This sequence encodes CASRTGWGDTQYF.

V is TRBV10-3 and J is TRBJ2-3; 11 bases align to TRBD2. Trimming took 0 bases from V and 0 from J; bases not matched to a gene: 5. The CDR3 length is 18 residues. Germline-derived CDR1 and CDR2 are ENHRY and SYGVKD. The CDR3 DNA sequence: TGTGCCATCAGTGAGTCCCCGGGACTAGCGGCTAGCACAGATACGCAGTATTTT. Its protein product is CAISESPGLAASTDTQYF.

The V gene is TRBV7-9, the J gene TRBJ1-5; D not resolved. This CDR3 comprises 13 residues. Germline-derived CDR1 and CDR2 are SEHNR and FQNEAQ (reference sequence). The V and J ends lost 2 bases and 9 bases respectively, with 11 bases between them. The CDR3 sequence: CASSLHGEGPQHF. The CDR3 DNA sequence: TGTGCCAGCAGCTTACATGGAGAGGGGCCCCAGCATTTT.

The chain carries TRBV4-3 and TRBJ1-5; 8 bases are a match to TRBD1. The junction had 4 bases not matched to a gene; V was cut back by 0 bases and J by 6 bases. Per the germline V gene, CDR1 is LGHNA and CDR2 is YSLEER. There are 15 residues in the CDR3. CDR3 nucleotide sequence: TGCGCCAGCAGCCAAGACAGGGGGCAGGGTCAGCCCCAGCATTTT. Its protein product is CASSQDRGQGQPQHF.

V and J are TRBV19 and TRBJ1-6; TRBD1 agrees at 8 bases. Looked up from germline, CDR1 is LNHDA and CDR2 is SQIVND (reference sequence). CDR3 length equals 15 residues. V trimming: 5 bases; J trimming: 8 bases; junction bases outside the gene matches: 8. The CDR3, as DNA: TGTGCCAGTAGTCCCCGCGGACAGGGTTATTCACCCCTCCACTTT. Translated, it gives CASSPRGQGYSPLHF.

The V and J genes are TRBV9 and TRBJ2-2; the match to TRBD1 covers 7 bases. V was pared by 5 bases and J by 0 bases, with 4 bases of the junction left unmatched. CDR1 and CDR2 (germline): SGDLS, YYNGEE. The CDR3 is 15 residues long. CDR3 in DNA: TGTGCCAGCAGGGTGACAGGGACGAACACCGGGGAGCTGTTTTTT. Its protein is CASRVTGTNTGELFF.

The sample holds one count of this clone. V and J are TRBV18 and TRBJ2-7, with D possibly TRBD2 on 6 matching bases. Trimming removed 3 bases at V and 4 bases at J, with 10 bases between. This CDR3 is 13 amino acids long. CDR1 is KGHSH and CDR2 is LQKENI in the germline V gene. This CDR3 is CASSPPGAYEQYF. CDR3 coding DNA: TGTGCCAGCTCACCTCCGGGAGCTTACGAGCAGTACTTC.

The chain joins TRBV19 to TRBJ2-7; 7 bases are shared with TRBD1. CDR1 is LNHDA and CDR2 is SQIVND in the germline V gene (reference sequence). After removal of 11 bases from V and 1 base from J, the junction contained 11 bases not matched to a gene. The CDR3 spans 14 residues. CDR3 DNA: TGTGCCTCCAAGGGGGCGGGCGATTCCTACGAGCAGTACTTC. Translated: CASKGAGDSYEQYF.

V usage is TRBV2 and J usage is TRBJ2-5; D call uncertain. CDR1 and CDR2 from the germline V gene are SNHLY and FYNNEI. Trimming left V 6 bases short and J 6 bases short, with 11 bases between. The CDR3 is made up of 12 amino acids. The CDR3 DNA reads TGTGCCAGCAGACCTAATGCTCAGACCCAGTACTTC. Protein product: CASRPNAQTQYF.

The chain has TRBV5-1 and TRBJ2-1; TRBD2 matches at 8 bases. Looked up from germline, CDR1 is SGHRS and CDR2 is YFSETQ. V dropped 4 bases and J dropped 5; count of bases not matched to a gene: 20. The CDR3 contains 19 residues. The CDR3 is CASSRRVYGGTRINNEQFF. The CDR3 DNA reads as TGCGCCAGCAGCCGCAGGGTATACGGAGGGACTAGGATAAACAATGAGCAGTTCTTC.

The chain combines TRBV25-1 with TRBJ2-7, with 9 bases matching TRBD2. Germline V gene lookup returns CDR1 MGHDK and CDR2 SYGVNS. Trimming at V came to 6 bases and at J to 3 bases, leaving 9 bases not matched to a gene. This CDR3 is built from 15 residues. The CDR3 is CASRGRGLAGYEQYF. As DNA, the CDR3 is TGTGCCAGCAGGGGAAGGGGACTAGCTGGCTACGAGCAGTACTTC.

V usage is TRBV6-5 and J usage is TRBJ2-7; no clear D. V gave up 2 bases and J gave up 0 bases, with 5 bases separating them. Germline V gene sequence: CDR1 MNHEY, CDR2 SVGAGI. The CDR3 is made up of 13 amino acids. CDR3 region: CASSYESSYEQYF. In nucleotides, the CDR3 is TGTGCCAGCAGTTACGAGAGCTCCTACGAGCAGTACTTC.

The chain couples TRBV7-6 to TRBJ1-2; 9 bases line up with TRBD1. Germline V gene lookup returns CDR1 SGHVS and CDR2 FNYEAQ. The V gene end was trimmed by 5 bases and the J gene end by 5 bases; junction bases not matched to a gene: 9. The CDR3 runs to 15 residues. In DNA, the CDR3 is TGTGCCAGCAGCCCCTCCGGGACAGGGTATTATGGCTACACCTTC. Protein product: CASSPSGTGYYGYTF.